This entry concerns a single T cell receptor (beta chain). TCRdb reanalysed the 5' RACE reads using MiXCR and keeps one entry per CDR3 protein. The sample contains some 270,000 distinct CDR3 sequences, roughly 32% of which appear only once. This sample stems from a study of CD8 T cells in ankylosing spondylitis. The length of the CDR3 is 15 residues. CDR1 is SQVTM, CDR2 ANQGSEA, per germline. V was shortened by 4 bases and J by 0 bases, with 14 bases between the two germline ends. The TCR sequence derives from a male donor with ankylosing spondylitis or in good health (not recorded which). The V gene is TRBV29-1, the J gene TRBJ2-3; D ambiguous. The sample taken for sequencing was blood, either unsorted or a sorted T cell fraction (not recorded which). The DNA for the CDR3 is TGCAGCGTTGTATCTTGGCCGGGCAGCACAGATACGCAGTATTTT. Translated: CSVVSWPGSTDTQYF.